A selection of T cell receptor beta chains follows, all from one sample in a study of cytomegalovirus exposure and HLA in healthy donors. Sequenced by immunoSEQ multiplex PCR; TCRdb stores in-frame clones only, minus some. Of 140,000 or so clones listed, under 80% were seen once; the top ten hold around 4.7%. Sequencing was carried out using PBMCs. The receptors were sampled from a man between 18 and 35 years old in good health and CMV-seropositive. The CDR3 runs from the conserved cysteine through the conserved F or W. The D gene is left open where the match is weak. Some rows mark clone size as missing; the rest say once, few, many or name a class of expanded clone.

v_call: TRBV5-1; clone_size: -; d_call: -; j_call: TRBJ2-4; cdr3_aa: CASSLGAGQNIQYF; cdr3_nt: TGCGCCAGCAGCTTGGGGGCGGGACAGAACATTCAGTACTTC
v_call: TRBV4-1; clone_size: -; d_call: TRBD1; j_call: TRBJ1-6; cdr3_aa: CASSQGPRDRASPLHF; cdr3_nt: TGCGCCAGCAGCCAAGGTCCCCGGGACAGGGCTTCACCCCTCCACTTT
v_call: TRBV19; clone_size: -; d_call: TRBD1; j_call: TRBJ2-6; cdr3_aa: CASSIGPGGAFSGANVLTF; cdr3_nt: TGTGCCAGTAGTATAGGCCCAGGGGGCGCCTTTTCTGGGGCCAACGTCCTGACTTTC
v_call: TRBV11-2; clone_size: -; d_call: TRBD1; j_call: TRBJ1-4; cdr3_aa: CASSLGTGGFPTEKLFF; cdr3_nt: TGTGCCAGCAGCTTAGGGACAGGGGGCTTTCCGACTGAAAAACTGTTTTTT
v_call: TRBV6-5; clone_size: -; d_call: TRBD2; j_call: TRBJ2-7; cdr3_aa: CASSYGSGGAYEQYF; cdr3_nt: TGTGCCAGCAGTTACGGCAGCGGGGGGGCCTACGAGCAGTACTTC
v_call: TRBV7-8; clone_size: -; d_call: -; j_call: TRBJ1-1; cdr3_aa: CASSLAMLGGQLNTEAFF; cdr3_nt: TGTGCCAGCAGCTTAGCGATGTTGGGCGGACAGCTTAACACTGAAGCTTTCTTT
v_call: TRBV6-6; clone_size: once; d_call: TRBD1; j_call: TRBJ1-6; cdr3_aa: CASLSPIGQGAPLHF; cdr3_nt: TGTGCCAGCTTATCCCCCATTGGACAGGGGGCACCCCTCCACTTT
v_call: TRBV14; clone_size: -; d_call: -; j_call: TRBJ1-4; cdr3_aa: CASSQVGGSRLNEKLFF; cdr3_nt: TGTGCCAGCAGCCAAGTGGGTGGGTCGCGACTTAATGAAAAACTGTTTTTT
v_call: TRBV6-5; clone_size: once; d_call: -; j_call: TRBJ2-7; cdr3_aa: CASSAQGGQYF; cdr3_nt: TGTGCCAGCAGTGCACAGGGTGGGCAGTACTTC
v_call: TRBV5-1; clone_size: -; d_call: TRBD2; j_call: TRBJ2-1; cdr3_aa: CASSPRTSGGPFF; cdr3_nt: TGCGCCAGCAGCCCTCGGACTAGCGGGGGCCCATTCTTC
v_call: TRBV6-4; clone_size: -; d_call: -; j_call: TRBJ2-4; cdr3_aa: CASSDSSGGANIQYF; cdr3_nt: TGTGCCAGCAGTGACTCGTCGGGGGGCGCAAACATTCAGTACTTC
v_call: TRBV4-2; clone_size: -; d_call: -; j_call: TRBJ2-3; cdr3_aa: CASSQNRERDTQYF; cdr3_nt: TGTGCCAGCAGCCAAAACAGGGAGAGAGATACGCAGTATTTT
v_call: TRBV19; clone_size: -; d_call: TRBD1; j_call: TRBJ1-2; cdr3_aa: CASTLGQGARGYTF; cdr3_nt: TGTGCCAGTACTCTGGGACAGGGGGCGCGAGGCTACACCTTC
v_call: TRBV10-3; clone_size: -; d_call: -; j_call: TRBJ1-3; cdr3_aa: CAISGPGGSGNTIYF; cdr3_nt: TGTGCCATCAGTGGCCCGGGGGGGTCTGGAAACACCATATATTTT
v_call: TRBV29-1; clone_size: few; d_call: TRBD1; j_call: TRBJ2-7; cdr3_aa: CSAAGGTGGLVYEQYF; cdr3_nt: TGCAGCGCGGCCGGGGGGACAGGGGGATTGGTCTACGAGCAGTACTTC
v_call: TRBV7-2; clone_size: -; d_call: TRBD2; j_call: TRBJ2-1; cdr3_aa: CASSFGLANTEQFF; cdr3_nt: TGTGCCAGCAGCTTCGGACTAGCGAACACGGAGCAGTTCTTC
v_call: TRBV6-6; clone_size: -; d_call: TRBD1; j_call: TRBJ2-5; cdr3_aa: CASSTGGRGETQYF; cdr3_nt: TGTGCCAGCAGTACAGGGGGCAGAGGAGAGACCCAGTACTTC
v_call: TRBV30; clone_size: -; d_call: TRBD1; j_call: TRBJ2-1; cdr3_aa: CAWRRGQGGEQFF; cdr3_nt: TGTGCCTGGAGACGAGGACAGGGCGGCGAGCAGTTCTTC
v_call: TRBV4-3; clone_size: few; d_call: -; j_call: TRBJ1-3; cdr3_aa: CASSQGRPRLGGNTIYF; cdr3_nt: TGCGCCAGCAGCCAAGGAAGGCCCAGGTTGGGTGGAAACACCATATATTTT
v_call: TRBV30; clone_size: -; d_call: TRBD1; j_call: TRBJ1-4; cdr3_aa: CAWSVPQGGLFF; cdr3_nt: TGTGCCTGGAGTGTGCCACAGGGGGGATTGTTTTTT
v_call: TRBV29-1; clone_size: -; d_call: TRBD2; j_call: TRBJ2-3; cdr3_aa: CSVDRLAGDTDTQYF; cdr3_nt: TGCAGCGTTGATAGACTAGCAGGAGATACAGATACGCAGTATTTT
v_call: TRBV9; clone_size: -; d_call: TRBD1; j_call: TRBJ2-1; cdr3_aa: CASSARGQGTYNEQFF; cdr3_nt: TGTGCCAGCAGCGCGAGGGGACAGGGGACCTACAATGAGCAGTTCTTC
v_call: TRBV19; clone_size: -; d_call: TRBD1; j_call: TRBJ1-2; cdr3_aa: CASRHRDRGNGYTF; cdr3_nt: TGTGCCAGTAGGCACCGGGACAGGGGAAATGGCTACACCTTC
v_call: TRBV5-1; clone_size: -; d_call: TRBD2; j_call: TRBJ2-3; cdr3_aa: CASSLTSGRADTQYF; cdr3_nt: TGCGCCAGCAGCTTGACTAGCGGGAGGGCAGATACGCAGTATTTT
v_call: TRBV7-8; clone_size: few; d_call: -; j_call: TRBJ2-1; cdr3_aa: CASSIETGYNEQFF; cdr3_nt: TGTGCCAGCAGCATAGAGACTGGGTACAATGAGCAGTTCTTC
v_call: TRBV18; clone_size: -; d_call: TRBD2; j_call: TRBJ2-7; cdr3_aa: CASSAGGTRGDEQYF; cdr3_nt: TGTGCCAGCTCGGCGGGGGGGACCCGGGGGGACGAGCAGTACTTC
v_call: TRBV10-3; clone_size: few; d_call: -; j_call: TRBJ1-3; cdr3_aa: CAISESRAGGNTIYF; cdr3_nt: TGTGCCATCAGTGAGTCAAGGGCGGGGGGAAACACCATATATTTT
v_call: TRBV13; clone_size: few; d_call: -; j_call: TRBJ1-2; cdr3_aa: CASSVGGDYGYTF; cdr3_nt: TGTGCCAGCAGCGTCGGGGGAGACTATGGCTACACCTTC
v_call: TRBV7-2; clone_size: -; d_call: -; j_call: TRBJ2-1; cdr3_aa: CASSLTTSGLWEQFF; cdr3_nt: TGTGCCAGCAGCTTAACGACTAGTGGGTTGTGGGAGCAGTTCTTC
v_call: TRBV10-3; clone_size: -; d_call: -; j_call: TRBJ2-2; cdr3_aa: CAISGLSGTGELFF; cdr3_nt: TGTGCCATCAGCGGACTTTCGGGAACCGGGGAGCTGTTTTTT
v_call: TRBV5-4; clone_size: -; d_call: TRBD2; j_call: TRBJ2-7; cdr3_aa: CASSPPGREGYEQYF; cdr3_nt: TGTGCCAGCAGCCCCCCCGGGCGGGAGGGGTACGAGCAGTACTTC
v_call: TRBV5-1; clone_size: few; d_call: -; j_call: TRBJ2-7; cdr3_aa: CASSLGTDYEQYF; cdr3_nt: TGCGCCAGCAGCTTGGGGACAGACTACGAGCAGTACTTC
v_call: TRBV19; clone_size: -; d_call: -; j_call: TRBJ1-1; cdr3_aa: CASSGGGVGDTEAFF; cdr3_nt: TGTGCCAGTAGTGGTGGGGGGGTAGGCGACACTGAAGCTTTCTTT
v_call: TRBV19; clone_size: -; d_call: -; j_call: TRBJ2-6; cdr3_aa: CASSINRSGANVLTF; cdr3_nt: TGTGCCAGTAGTATAAACAGATCCGGGGCCAACGTCCTGACTTTC
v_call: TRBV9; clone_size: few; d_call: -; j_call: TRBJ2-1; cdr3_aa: CASSARRGWANEQFF; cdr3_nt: TGTGCCAGCAGCGCCCGTCGGGGGTGGGCCAATGAGCAGTTCTTC
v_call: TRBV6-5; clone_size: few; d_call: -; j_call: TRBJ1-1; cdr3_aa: CASSVTGATNTEAFF; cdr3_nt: TGTGCCAGCAGTGTTACTGGGGCCACGAACACTGAAGCTTTCTTT
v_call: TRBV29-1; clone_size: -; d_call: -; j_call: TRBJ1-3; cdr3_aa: CSIGHGNTIYF; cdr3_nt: TGCAGCATTGGACACGGAAACACCATATATTTT
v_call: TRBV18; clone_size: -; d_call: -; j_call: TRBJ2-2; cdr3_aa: CASSPVQNLNTGELFF; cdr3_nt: TGTGCCAGCTCACCGGTTCAGAATTTGAACACCGGGGAGCTGTTTTTT
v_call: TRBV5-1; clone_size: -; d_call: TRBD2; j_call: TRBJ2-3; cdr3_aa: CASSLGSSGGQDTQYF; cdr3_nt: TGCGCCAGCAGCTTGGGTTCTAGCGGGGGTCAAGATACGCAGTATTTT
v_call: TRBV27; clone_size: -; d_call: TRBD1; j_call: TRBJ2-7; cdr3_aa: CASSSTGGATEQYF; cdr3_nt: TGTGCCAGCAGTTCTACAGGGGGTGCCACCGAGCAGTACTTC
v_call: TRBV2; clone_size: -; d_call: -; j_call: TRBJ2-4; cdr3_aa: CASSGTHFQNIQYF; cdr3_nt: TGTGCCAGCAGTGGGACACACTTCCAAAACATTCAGTACTTC
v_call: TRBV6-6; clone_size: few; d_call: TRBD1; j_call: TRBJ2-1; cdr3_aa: CASSFTGTGNYNEQFF; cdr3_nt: TGTGCCAGCAGTTTTACCGGGACAGGCAACTACAATGAGCAGTTCTTC
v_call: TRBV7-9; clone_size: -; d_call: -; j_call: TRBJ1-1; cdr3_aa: CASSLDRGTEAFF; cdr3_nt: TGTGCCAGCAGCTTAGACCGGGGCACTGAAGCTTTCTTT
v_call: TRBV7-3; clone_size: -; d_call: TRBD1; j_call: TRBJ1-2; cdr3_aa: CASSLGTGGVYGYTF; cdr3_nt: TGTGCCAGCAGCTTAGGCACAGGGGGGGTTTATGGCTACACCTTC
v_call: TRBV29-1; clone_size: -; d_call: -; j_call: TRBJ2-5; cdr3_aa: CSVGRGEKTQYF; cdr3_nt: TGCAGCGTTGGAAGGGGTGAGAAGACCCAGTACTTC
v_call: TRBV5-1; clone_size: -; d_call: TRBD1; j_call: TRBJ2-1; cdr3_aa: CASSKDRAVGQFF; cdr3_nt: TGCGCCAGCAGCAAGGACAGGGCAGTGGGGCAGTTCTTC
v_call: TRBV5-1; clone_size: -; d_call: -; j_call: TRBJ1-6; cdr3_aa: CASSLGRAYNSPLHF; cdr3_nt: TGCGCCAGCAGCTTGGGCAGGGCCTATAATTCACCCCTCCACTTT
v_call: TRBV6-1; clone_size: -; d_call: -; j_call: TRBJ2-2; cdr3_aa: CASSAAVPDRLTGELFF; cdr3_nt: TGTGCCAGCAGTGCGGCGGTCCCGGACAGACTCACCGGGGAGCTGTTTTTT